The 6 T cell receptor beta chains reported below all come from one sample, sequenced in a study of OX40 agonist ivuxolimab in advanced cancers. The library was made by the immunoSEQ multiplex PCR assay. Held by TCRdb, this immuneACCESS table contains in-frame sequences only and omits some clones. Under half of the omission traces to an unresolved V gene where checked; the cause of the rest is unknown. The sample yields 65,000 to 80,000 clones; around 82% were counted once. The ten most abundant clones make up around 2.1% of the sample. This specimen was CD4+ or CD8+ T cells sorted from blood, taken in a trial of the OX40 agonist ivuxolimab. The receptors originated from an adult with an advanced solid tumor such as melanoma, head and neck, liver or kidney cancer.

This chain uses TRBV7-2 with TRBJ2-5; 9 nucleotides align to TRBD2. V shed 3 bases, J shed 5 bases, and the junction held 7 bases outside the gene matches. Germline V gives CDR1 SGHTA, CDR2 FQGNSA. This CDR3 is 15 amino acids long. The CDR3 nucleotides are TGTGCCAGCAGCTTGCAGCGGGGGGATTGGGAGACCCAGTACTTC. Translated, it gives CASSLQRGDWETQYF.

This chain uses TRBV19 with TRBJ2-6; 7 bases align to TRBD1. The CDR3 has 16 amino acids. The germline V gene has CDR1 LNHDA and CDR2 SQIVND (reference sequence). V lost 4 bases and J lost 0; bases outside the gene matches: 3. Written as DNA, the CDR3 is TGTGCCAGTAGTAGACAGGGTACCTCTGGGGCCAACGTCCTGACTTTC. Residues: CASSRQGTSGANVLTF. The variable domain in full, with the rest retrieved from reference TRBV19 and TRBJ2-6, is DGGITQSPKYLFRKEGQNVTLSCEQNLNHDAMYWYRQDPGQGLRLIYYSQIVNDFQKGDIAEGYSVSREKKESFPLTVTSAQKNPTAFYLCASSRQGTSGANVLTFGAGSRLTVL.

The CDR3: CASRMTGSNGYTF. Written as DNA, the CDR3 is TGTGCCAGCAGGATGACAGGGTCAAATGGCTACACCTTC. The rearrangement links TRBV6-1 to TRBJ1-2; 7 bases are a match to TRBD1. Trimming took 6 bases from V and 6 from J; bases not matched to a gene: 7. Germline V gene sequence: CDR1 MNHNS, CDR2 SASEGT. The CDR3 contains 13 residues.

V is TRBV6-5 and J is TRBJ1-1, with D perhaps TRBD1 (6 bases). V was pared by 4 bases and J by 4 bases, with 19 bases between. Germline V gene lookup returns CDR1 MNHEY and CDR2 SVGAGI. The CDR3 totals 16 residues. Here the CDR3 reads CASSSGGANFPTEAFF. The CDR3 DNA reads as TGTGCCAGCAGTTCTGGGGGCGCGAATTTCCCCACTGAAGCTTTCTTT.

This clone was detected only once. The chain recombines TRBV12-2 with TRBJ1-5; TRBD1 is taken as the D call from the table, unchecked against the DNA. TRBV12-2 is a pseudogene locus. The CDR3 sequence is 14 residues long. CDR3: CASRRDRGNQPQHF. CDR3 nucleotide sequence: TGTGCAAGTCGCCGAGACAGGGGCAATCAGCCCCAGCATTTT.

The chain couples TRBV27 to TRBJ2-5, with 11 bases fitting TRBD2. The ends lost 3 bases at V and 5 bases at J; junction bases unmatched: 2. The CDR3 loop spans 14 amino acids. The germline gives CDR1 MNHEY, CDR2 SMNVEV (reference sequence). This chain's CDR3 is CASSFLAGGETQYF. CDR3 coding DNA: TGTGCCAGCAGTTTTCTAGCGGGGGGTGAGACCCAGTACTTC.